A selection of T cell receptor beta chains follows, all from one sample in a study of T cell repertoires in cytomegalovirus infection. MiXCR, run by TCRdb on the reads, gives a single entry per CDR3 protein. The table includes 150,000 to 200,000 distinct CDR3 sequences, approximately 19% detected once. The specimen was PBMCs. These receptors originate from a human donor in good health (CMV status not recorded). Some clones in this sample may be carry-over from other donors' samples. Both conserved end residues are part of each CDR3. Fields, in order: CDR3 protein, clone size, J gene, V gene, D gene. A D gene is named only where the DNA matches it firmly. Clone size appears in some rows only: once, few, many, or a class for an expanded clone.

CDR3 protein: CASSGGGNQETQYF
clone size: few
J gene: TRBJ2-5
V gene: TRBV7-2
D gene: TRBD2

CDR3 protein: CASSLGRVGEAFF
clone size: -
J gene: TRBJ1-1
V gene: TRBV5-6
D gene: -

CDR3 protein: CAIMRDFSSYNEQFF
clone size: -
J gene: TRBJ2-1
V gene: TRBV10-3
D gene: -

CDR3 protein: CASSLYRGRAGVLFF
clone size: -
J gene: TRBJ2-2
V gene: TRBV7-2
D gene: TRBD1

CDR3 protein: CASSDGTSGSYNEQFF
clone size: few
J gene: TRBJ2-1
V gene: TRBV6-1
D gene: TRBD2

CDR3 protein: CASSFGGDPYEQYF
clone size: few
J gene: TRBJ2-7
V gene: TRBV7-3
D gene: -

CDR3 protein: CASSNVGALNEQFF
clone size: many
J gene: TRBJ2-1
V gene: TRBV6-2/TRBV6-3
D gene: -

CDR3 protein: CSVEDRNGLAGGPWAKNIQYF
clone size: few
J gene: TRBJ2-4
V gene: TRBV29-1
D gene: TRBD2

CDR3 protein: CAGSRTGEAFF
clone size: -
J gene: TRBJ1-1
V gene: TRBV11-2
D gene: -

CDR3 protein: CASSLARGYPLEYEQYF
clone size: -
J gene: TRBJ2-7
V gene: TRBV5-7
D gene: -

CDR3 protein: CASSIPDRANTEAFF
clone size: many
J gene: TRBJ1-1
V gene: TRBV28
D gene: -

CDR3 protein: CASSPSGQGNTGELFF
clone size: many
J gene: TRBJ2-2
V gene: TRBV12-3/TRBV12-4
D gene: TRBD1

CDR3 protein: CASSLGGANEQYF
clone size: -
J gene: TRBJ2-7
V gene: TRBV12-3/TRBV12-4
D gene: -

CDR3 protein: CASSPGATALPNSPLHF
clone size: few
J gene: TRBJ1-6
V gene: TRBV7-9
D gene: -

CDR3 protein: CASKTSGWYNEQFF
clone size: few
J gene: TRBJ2-1
V gene: TRBV6-1
D gene: TRBD2

CDR3 protein: CASSDRTTSTGELFF
clone size: many
J gene: TRBJ2-2
V gene: TRBV2
D gene: -

CDR3 protein: CSASHPGRPEAFF
clone size: -
J gene: TRBJ1-1
V gene: TRBV20-1
D gene: -

CDR3 protein: CASSLDWGNIQYF
clone size: -
J gene: TRBJ2-4
V gene: TRBV19
D gene: -

CDR3 protein: CASSPSLFGRGRDNEQYF
clone size: few
J gene: TRBJ2-7
V gene: TRBV3-1
D gene: TRBD1

CDR3 protein: CASNPPGGGEQYF
clone size: -
J gene: TRBJ2-7
V gene: TRBV7-2
D gene: TRBD2

CDR3 protein: CSAIAGTEGSYEQYF
clone size: -
J gene: TRBJ2-7
V gene: TRBV20-1
D gene: TRBD1

CDR3 protein: CASRKQTYEQYF
clone size: -
J gene: TRBJ2-7
V gene: TRBV6-2/TRBV6-3
D gene: -

CDR3 protein: CAISATSGKDEQFF
clone size: -
J gene: TRBJ2-1
V gene: TRBV10-3
D gene: TRBD2

CDR3 protein: CASSVGAIYGEAFF
clone size: many
J gene: TRBJ1-1
V gene: TRBV11-2
D gene: -

CDR3 protein: CASSSLAGGVGEQFF
clone size: -
J gene: TRBJ2-1
V gene: TRBV5-4
D gene: TRBD2